The entry below describes one T cell receptor (beta chain). The antigen remains undetermined. CDR3 length: 16 amino acids. The germline gives CDR1 SGHVS, CDR2 FNYEAQ. The V end was cut by 1 base, the J end by 1 base, with 11 bases between. 5'RACE, which relied on constant-segment primers, yielded TCR alpha and TCR beta cDNA libraries carrying sample barcodes and UMIs. TCRdb fed the 5' RACE reads into MiXCR, producing one record per CDR3 protein. The data contain roughly 320,000 distinct CDR3 sequences, under 30% of them singletons. This entry is derived from a study of T-cell memory formation after mild COVID-19. Overall study: There were largely donor-specific TCR clusters.

Regarding the study as a whole: Of the contracting clones, CD4+ ones lay mainly in CM and EM, and CD8+ ones in EMRA.

Sequenced sample: PBMCs or a T cell subset sorted from them (not recorded which). The chain couples TRBV7-6 to TRBJ2-1, with D possibly TRBD1 on 5 matching bases. This receptor was taken from an adult woman who had mild COVID-19 (a few samples of this study predate the infection). Cell type and time point are not known. CDR3 in amino acids: CASSLERGQSYNEQFF. The CDR3 region has the DNA TGTGCCAGCAGCTTAGAGCGCGGACAATCCTACAATGAGCAGTTCTTC.